This T cell receptor beta chain came from a study of blood T cell repertoires in COVID-19. Germline CDR1 SGHRS, CDR2 YFSETQ. Trimming stripped 0 bases from V and 0 bases from J, with 9 bases between. The length of the CDR3 is 16 residues. Authors' data handling: Reference gene primer amplification gave nucleated cell count estimates. Generated by immunoSEQ multiplex PCR, the TCRdb table keeps only in-frame clones and is missing some. That table is the source of V, J and clone size, and D and trimming were worked out from the DNA. The data contain about 270,000 clones, nearly 85% of them singletons. The rearrangement links TRBV5-1 to TRBJ2-2; weak D call: TRBD1 (5 bases). Sequenced sample: peripheral blood. The clonotype comes from a human donor in a cohort sampled during active COVID-19. The CDR3 DNA reads as TGCGCCAGCAGCTTGGAAGGGGCCGCGAACACCGGGGAGCTGTTTTTT. This sequence encodes CASSLEGAANTGELFF.